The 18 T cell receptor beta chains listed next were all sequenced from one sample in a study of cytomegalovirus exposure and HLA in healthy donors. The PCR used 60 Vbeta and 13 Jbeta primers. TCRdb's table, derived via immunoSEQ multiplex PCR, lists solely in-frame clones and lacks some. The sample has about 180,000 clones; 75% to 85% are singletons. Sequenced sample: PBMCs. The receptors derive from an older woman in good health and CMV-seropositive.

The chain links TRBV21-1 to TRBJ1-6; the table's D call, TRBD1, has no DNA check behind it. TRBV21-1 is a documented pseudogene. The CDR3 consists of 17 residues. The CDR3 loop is CASSKIYQGSYNSPLHF. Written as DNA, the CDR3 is TGTGCCAGCAGCAAAATCTACCAGGGATCCTATAATTCACCCCTCCACTTT.

CDR3 bases: TGTGCCAGCTCACCACGTAGCGGGGGAAACAATGAGCAGTTCTTC. Translation: CASSPRSGGNNEQFF. The chain combines TRBV18 with TRBJ2-1, with 9 nucleotides matching TRBD2. The CDR3 is 15 residues long. Germline-derived CDR1 and CDR2 are KGHSH and LQKENI. J was trimmed by 5 bases and V by 1 base; bases with no gene match: 3. The entire variable domain, with the rest obtained from reference TRBV18 and TRBJ2-1, is as follows: NAGVMQNPRHLVRRRGQEARLRCSPMKGHSHVYWYRQLPEEGLKFMVYLQKENIIDESGMPKERFSAEFPKEGPSILRIQQVVRGDSAAYFCASSPRSGGNNEQFFGPGTRLTVL.

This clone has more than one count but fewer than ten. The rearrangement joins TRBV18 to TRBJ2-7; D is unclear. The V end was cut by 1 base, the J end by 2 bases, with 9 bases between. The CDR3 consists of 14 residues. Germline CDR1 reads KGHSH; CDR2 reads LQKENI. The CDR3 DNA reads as TGTGCCAGCTCACCACTCTCTCAGGCCTACGAGCAGTACTTC. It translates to CASSPLSQAYEQYF.

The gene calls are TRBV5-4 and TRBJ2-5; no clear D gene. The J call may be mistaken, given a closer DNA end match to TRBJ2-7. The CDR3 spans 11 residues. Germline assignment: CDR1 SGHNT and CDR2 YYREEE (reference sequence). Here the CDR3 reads CASSAGYEQYF. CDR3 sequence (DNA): TGTGCCAGCAGCGCAGGCTACGAGCAGTACTTC.

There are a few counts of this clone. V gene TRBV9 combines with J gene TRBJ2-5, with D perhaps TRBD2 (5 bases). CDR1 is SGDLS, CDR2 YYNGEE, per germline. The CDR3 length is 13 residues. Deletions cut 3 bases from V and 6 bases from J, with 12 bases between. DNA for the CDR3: TGTGCCAGCAGCGGATCGGGGAAGAAGACCCAGTACTTC. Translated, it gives CASSGSGKKTQYF.

CDR3 amino acids: CASSSRDRAGNQPQHF. DNA for the CDR3: TGTGCCAGCAGTTCCAGAGACAGGGCGGGCAATCAGCCCCAGCATTTT. The chain uses TRBV6-5 and TRBJ1-5; 7 nucleotides line up with TRBD1. J was trimmed by 2 bases and V by 4 bases; bases with no gene match: 8. The CDR3 sequence is 16 residues long. Germline loops: CDR1 MNHEY, CDR2 SVGAGI.

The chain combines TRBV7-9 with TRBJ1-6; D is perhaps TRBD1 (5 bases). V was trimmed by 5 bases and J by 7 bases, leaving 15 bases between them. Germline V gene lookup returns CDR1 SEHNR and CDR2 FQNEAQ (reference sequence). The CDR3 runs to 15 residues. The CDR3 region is CASSKGEGPNSPLHF. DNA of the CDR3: TGTGCCAGCAGCAAAGGGGAGGGCCCAAATTCACCCCTCCACTTT.

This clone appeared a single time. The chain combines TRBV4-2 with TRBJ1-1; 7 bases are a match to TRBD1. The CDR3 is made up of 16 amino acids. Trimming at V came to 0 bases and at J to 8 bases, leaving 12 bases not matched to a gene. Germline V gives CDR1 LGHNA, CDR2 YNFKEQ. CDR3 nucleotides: TGTGCCAGCAGCCAAGATCGCACAGGGGCCTTAACCGAAGCTTTCTTT. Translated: CASSQDRTGALTEAFF.

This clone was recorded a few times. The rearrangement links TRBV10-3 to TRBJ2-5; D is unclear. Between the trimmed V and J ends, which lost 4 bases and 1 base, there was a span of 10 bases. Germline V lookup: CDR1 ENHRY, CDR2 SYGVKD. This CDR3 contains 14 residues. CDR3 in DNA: TGTGCCATCAGTGGCCCTAATATCCAAGAGACCCAGTACTTC. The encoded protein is CAISGPNIQETQYF.

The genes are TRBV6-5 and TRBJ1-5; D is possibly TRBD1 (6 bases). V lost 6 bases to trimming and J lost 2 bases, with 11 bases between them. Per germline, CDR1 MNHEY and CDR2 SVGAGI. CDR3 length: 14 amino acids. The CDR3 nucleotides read TGTGCCAGCAGGCCAGCAGGGGGCAATCAGCCCCAGCATTTT. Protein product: CASRPAGGNQPQHF.

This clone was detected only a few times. The CDR3 loop is CASSLALSGGLNEQFF. The CDR3 coding sequence is TGCGCCAGCAGCTTGGCCCTTAGCGGGGGGTTGAATGAGCAGTTCTTC. The V gene is TRBV5-1, the J gene TRBJ2-1; TRBD2 agrees at 10 bases. The CDR3 length is 16 residues. Germline V CDR1 and CDR2: SGHRS, YFSETQ. V shed 0 bases, J shed 7 bases, and the junction held 7 bases outside the gene matches. The complete variable domain, with remaining parts taken from reference TRBV5-1 and TRBJ2-1, reads KAGVTQTPRYLIKTRGQQVTLSCSPISGHRSVSWYQQTPGQGLQFLFEYFSETQRNKGNFPGRFSGRQFSNSRSEMNVSTLELGDSALYLCASSLALSGGLNEQFFGPGTRLTVL.

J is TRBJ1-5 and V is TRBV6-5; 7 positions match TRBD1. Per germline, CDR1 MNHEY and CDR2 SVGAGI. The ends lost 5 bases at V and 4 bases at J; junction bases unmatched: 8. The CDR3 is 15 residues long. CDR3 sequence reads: CASSLDRERNQPQHF. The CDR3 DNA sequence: TGTGCCAGCAGTCTAGACAGGGAACGGAATCAGCCCCAGCATTTT.

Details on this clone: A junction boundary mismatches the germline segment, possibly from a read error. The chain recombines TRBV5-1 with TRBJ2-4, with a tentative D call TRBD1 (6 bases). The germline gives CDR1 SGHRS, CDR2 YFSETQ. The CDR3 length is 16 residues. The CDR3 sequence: CASSLQVGASKNSQYF. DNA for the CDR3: TGCGCCAGCAGCTTGCAGGTGGGGGCTTCCAAAAACAGTCAGTACTTC.

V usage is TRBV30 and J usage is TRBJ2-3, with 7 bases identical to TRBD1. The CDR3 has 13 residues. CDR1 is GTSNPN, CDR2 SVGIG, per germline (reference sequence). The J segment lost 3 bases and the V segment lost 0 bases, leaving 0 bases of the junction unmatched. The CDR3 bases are TGTGCCTGGAGTGTGACAGGGACAGATACGCAGTATTTT. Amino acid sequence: CAWSVTGTDTQYF.

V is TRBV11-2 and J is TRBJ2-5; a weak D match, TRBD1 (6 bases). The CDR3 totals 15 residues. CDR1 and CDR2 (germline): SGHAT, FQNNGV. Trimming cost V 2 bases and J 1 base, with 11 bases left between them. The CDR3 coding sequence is TGTGCCAGCAGCTTAAGGACAGCCCGCCAAGAGACCCAGTACTTC. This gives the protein CASSLRTARQETQYF.

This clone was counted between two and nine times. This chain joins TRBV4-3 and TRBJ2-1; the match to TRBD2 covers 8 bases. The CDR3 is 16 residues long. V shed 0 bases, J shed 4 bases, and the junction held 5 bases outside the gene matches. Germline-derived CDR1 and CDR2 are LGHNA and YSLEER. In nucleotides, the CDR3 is TGCGCCAGCAGCCAAGAGGTGACTAGCGCGTACAATGAGCAGTTCTTC. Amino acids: CASSQEVTSAYNEQFF.

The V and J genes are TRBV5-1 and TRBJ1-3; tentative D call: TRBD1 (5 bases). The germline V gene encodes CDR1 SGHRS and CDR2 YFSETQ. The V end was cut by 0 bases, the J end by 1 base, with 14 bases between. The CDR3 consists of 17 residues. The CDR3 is CASSLGSRVLSGNTIYF. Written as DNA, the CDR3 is TGCGCCAGCAGCTTGGGATCCAGGGTGTTATCTGGAAACACCATATATTTT.

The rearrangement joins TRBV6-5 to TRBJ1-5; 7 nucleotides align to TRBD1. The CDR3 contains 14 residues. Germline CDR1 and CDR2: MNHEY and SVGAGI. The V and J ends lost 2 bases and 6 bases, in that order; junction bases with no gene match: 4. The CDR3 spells CASSYVRGSQPQHF. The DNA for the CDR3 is TGTGCCAGCAGTTACGTCAGGGGGTCTCAGCCCCAGCATTTT.